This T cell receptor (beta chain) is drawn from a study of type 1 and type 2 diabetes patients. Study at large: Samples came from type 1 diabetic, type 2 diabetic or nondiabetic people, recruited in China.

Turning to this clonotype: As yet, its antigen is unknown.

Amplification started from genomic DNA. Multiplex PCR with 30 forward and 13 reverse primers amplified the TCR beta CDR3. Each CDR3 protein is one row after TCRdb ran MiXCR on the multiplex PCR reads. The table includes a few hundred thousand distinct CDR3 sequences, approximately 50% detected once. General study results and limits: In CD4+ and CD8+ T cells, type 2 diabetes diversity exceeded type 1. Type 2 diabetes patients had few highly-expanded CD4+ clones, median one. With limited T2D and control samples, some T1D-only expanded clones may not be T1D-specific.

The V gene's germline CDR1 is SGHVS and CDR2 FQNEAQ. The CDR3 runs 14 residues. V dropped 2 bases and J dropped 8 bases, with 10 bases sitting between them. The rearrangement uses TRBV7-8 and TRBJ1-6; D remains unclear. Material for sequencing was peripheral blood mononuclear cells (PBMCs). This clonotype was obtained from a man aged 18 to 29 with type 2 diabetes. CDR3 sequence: CASSLMRMDSPLHF. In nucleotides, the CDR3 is TGTGCCAGCAGCTTAATGAGGATGGATTCACCCCTCCACTTT.